This TCR beta chain was obtained from a study of somatic mutations in cytotoxic T cells in rheumatoid arthritis. Across the study: In some cases, T-cell populations stained with V beta antibodies were flow-sorted at nearly 100% purity, and these included V beta1+ cells sequenced for TCRB. Findings and caveats of the study: What antigens the expanded CD8+ clones targeted remained unknown. Of around 60 patients, about eight had a largest CD8+ clone that exceeded 20% of CD8+ cells.

Sequenced by immunoSEQ multiplex PCR; TCRdb stores in-frame clones only, minus some. The table lists roughly 30,000 clones, around 84% of them singletons, with over 9% in the top ten. As for this clone: Antigen specificity is unknown.

The V end lost 6 bases, the J end lost 5 bases, and 16 bases lay between the germline ends. This CDR3 contains 14 residues. From germline, CDR1 is MNHEY and CDR2 SMNVEV (reference sequence). This chain links TRBV27 with TRBJ2-5, with D possibly being TRBD2 (5 bases). Sequences were obtained from CD8+ T cells sorted from blood. The TCR originated in an adult with rheumatoid arthritis. DNA of the CDR3: TGTGCCAGCAGACTAGTGGCATACGGGGAGACCCAGTACTTC. Its protein product is CASRLVAYGETQYF.